This passage covers 32 T cell receptor beta chains from one sample sequenced in a study of glioma-infiltrating T cells. The iRepertoire nested amplicon-rescue multiplex PCR amplified TCR alpha and beta CDR3s from RNA. MiXCR, applied by TCRdb to the multiplex PCR reads, yields one record per CDR3 protein. The top ten clones hold 30% to 40% of a sample with some 93,000 distinct CDR3 sequences, around 42% of them seen once. The sequenced sample consisted of glioma tissue, nonneoplastic brain tissue, or PBMCs (not recorded which). These receptors all come from a human donor with low-grade glioma or glioblastoma, undergoing nonglioma brain surgery, or in good health (not recorded which).

In regard to this clonotype: A much larger clonotype is one base distant, so this may be a read error. The chain uses TRBV7-9 and TRBJ1-1; the D is unclear. The CDR3 runs to 15 residues. Germline CDR1 SEHNR, CDR2 FQNEAQ (reference sequence). The CDR3 sequence is CASSLDAGVNTKAFF. In DNA form, the CDR3 reads TGTGCCAGCAGCTTGGACGCGGGCGTGAACACTAAAGCTTTCTTT.

This clonotype came up once. One junction end does not reproduce the germline sequence, and a read error may be involved. V and J are TRBV7-9 and TRBJ2-3, with TRBD1 identical over 10 bases. Germline assignment: CDR1 SEHNR and CDR2 FQNEAQ (reference sequence). The CDR3 runs to 12 residues. The CDR3 nucleotides read TGTGACAGCAGAGCGACAGGGGGCAAGCAGTATTTT. It encodes CDSRATGGKQYF.

There are many counts of this clonotype. V is TRBV28 and J is TRBJ1-2; no firm D call. The V and J ends lost 3 bases and 8 bases respectively, with 16 bases between them. The CDR3 length is 14 residues. Germline CDR1 reads MDHEN; CDR2 reads SYDVKM. This CDR3 reads CASSFSLGQIGYTF. The CDR3 coding sequence is TGTGCCAGCAGTTTCTCGCTCGGCCAGATCGGCTACACCTTC.

This clonotype was counted at least ten times. The CDR3 loop is CASSLTRTKGEQFF. CDR3 bases: TGTGCCAGCAGCTTAACCCGGACTAAAGGTGAGCAGTTCTTC. This sequence joins TRBV11-3 and TRBJ2-1; TRBD2 is a possible D gene (6 bases). Trimming removed 2 bases at V and 9 bases at J, with 14 bases between. CDR3 size: 14 residues. Germline V gives CDR1 SGHNT, CDR2 YENEEA.

This clonotype was detected ten times or more. The chain carries TRBV18 and TRBJ1-5; TRBD1 might be the D (6 bases). V gave up 2 bases and J gave up 15 bases, with 17 bases separating them. From germline, CDR1 is KGHSH and CDR2 LQKENI. The CDR3 contains 13 residues. In nucleotides, the CDR3 is TGTGCCAGCTCACCAACGGGGGGCCTGGGATTGCATTTT. Translating gives CASSPTGGLGLHF.

This clonotype has more than one count but fewer than ten. J is TRBJ2-7 and V is TRBV29-1; D might be TRBD1 (5 bases). Germline V CDR1 and CDR2: SQVTM, ANQGSEA. CDR3 length equals 13 residues. This chain's CDR3 is CKLSSGNCYEQYF. The CDR3 coding sequence is TGCAAATTAAGTTCAGGGAATTGTTACGAGCAGTACTTC.

This clonotype was counted many times. The chain is built from TRBV29-1 and TRBJ1-2; weak D call: TRBD1 (6 bases). Trimming pared 1 base from V and 4 bases from J, leaving 13 bases between. CDR1 and CDR2 from the germline V gene are SQVTM and ANQGSEA. The CDR3 consists of 14 residues. The chain's CDR3 is CSVEVRGRGYGYTF. For the CDR3, the DNA is TGCAGCGTTGAAGTCCGGGGGCGAGGCTATGGCTACACCTTC.

Points on this clonotype: A read error is possible here, since a much larger clone lies one base away. The V gene is TRBV29-1, the J gene TRBJ2-1; 11 nucleotides agree with TRBD1. Unmatched junction bases numbered 4, after V lost 4 bases and J lost 8 bases. This CDR3 is 13 amino acids long. Per germline, CDR1 SQVTM and CDR2 ANQGSEA. The CDR3 nucleotides are TGCAGCGTTGTGGGACAGGGGGACGATGAGCAGTTCTTC. Residues: CSVVGQGDDEQFF.

This chain joins TRBV6-1 and TRBJ2-1; possibly TRBD1 or TRBD2 for D (5 bases each). Trimming stripped 5 bases from V and 4 bases from J, with 15 bases between. In germline, CDR1 is MNHNS, CDR2 SASEGT. The CDR3 is 15 residues long. Written as DNA, the CDR3 is TGTGCCAGCAGTACGGGGCAGAGCCCATACAATGAGCAGTTCTTC. Residues: CASSTGQSPYNEQFF.

Concerning this clonotype itself: A much larger clonotype is one base distant, so this may be a read error. The J gene is TRBJ1-4, the V gene TRBV7-9; tentatively, D is TRBD1 (5 bases). Trimming took 6 bases from V and 7 from J, leaving 24 bases between them. This CDR3 has 17 residues. CDR1 and CDR2 from the germline V gene are SEHNR and FQNEAQ (reference sequence). The CDR3 DNA is TGTGCCAGCAGATTCGGGACCAGAAAAATCGAGGGTGAAAAACTGTTTTTT. Translation gives CASRFGTRKIEGEKLFF.

This clonotype appeared a few times. The chain is built from TRBV29-1 and TRBJ2-5, with D possibly being TRBD2 (5 bases). This CDR3 contains 13 residues. The V gene's germline CDR1 is SQVTM and CDR2 ANQGSEA. V was pared by 3 bases and J by 1 base, with 9 bases between. CDR3 DNA: TGCAGCGTTGATAAGGACTTCCAAGAGACCCAGTACTTC. Its protein is CSVDKDFQETQYF.

The gene calls are TRBV27 and TRBJ2-7, with TRBD2 identical over 9 bases. The ends lost 7 bases at V and 10 bases at J; junction bases unmatched: 20. CDR1 is MNHEY and CDR2 is SMNVEV in the germline V gene (reference sequence). The CDR3 runs 16 residues. The DNA for the CDR3 is TGTGCCAGCAAAAGATTCGGTAGCGGGAGTAAAGGCGTTCAGTACTTC. Amino acids: CASKRFGSGSKGVQYF.

The rearrangement uses TRBV30 and TRBJ2-7; the D is unclear. V was trimmed by 2 bases and J by 9 bases, leaving 11 bases between them. Germline V CDR1 and CDR2: GTSNPN, SVGIG (reference sequence). The CDR3 covers 11 residues. This chain's CDR3 is CAWSISGGQYF. The CDR3, as DNA: TGTGCCTGGAGTATCTCGGGCGGGCAGTACTTC. Looking up the rest from reference TRBV30 and TRBJ2-7 gives the full variable domain: SQTIHQWPATLVQPVGSPLSLECTVEGTSNPNLYWYRQAAGRGLQLLFYSVGIGQISSEVPQNLSASRPQDRQFILSSKKLLLSDSGFYLCAWSISGGQYFGPGTRLTVT.

The chain employs TRBV6-6 and TRBJ2-3, with TRBD2 matching over 12 bases. The germline gives CDR1 MNHNY, CDR2 SVGAGI (reference sequence). After removal of 4 bases from V and 2 bases from J, the junction contained 4 bases not matched to a gene. The CDR3 runs 16 residues. CDR3 sequence: CASSFASGGATDTQYF. In nucleotides, the CDR3 is TGTGCCAGCAGTTTCGCTAGCGGGGGGGCCACAGATACGCAGTATTTT.

This rearrangement joins TRBV28 to TRBJ2-4; D is undetermined. V was trimmed by 5 bases and J by 4 bases, leaving 15 bases between them. This CDR3 is built from 15 residues. Germline V gene sequence: CDR1 MDHEN, CDR2 SYDVKM. CDR3 nucleotide sequence: TGTGCCAGCAGTCCCAACAGCCAGAAGAAAAACATTCAGTACTTC. Its translation is CASSPNSQKKNIQYF.

This chain links TRBV5-1 with TRBJ2-5; TRBD2 aligns across 13 bases. The CDR3 sequence is 16 residues long. Losses at the gene ends were 4 bases for V and 5 bases for J; bases not matched to a gene: 8. Germline CDR1 reads SGHRS; CDR2 reads YFSETQ. The CDR3 is CASSPWTSGGQETQYF. The CDR3 bases are TGCGCCAGCAGCCCCTGGACTAGCGGGGGCCAGGAGACCCAGTACTTC.

For this clonotype: One base away lies a much larger clone, so this may be a sequencing read error. The rearrangement uses TRBV19 and TRBJ2-1, with TRBD2 matching 10 bases. Germline CDR1 and CDR2: LNHDA and SQIVND (reference sequence). This CDR3 has 14 residues. The CDR3: CASSMRTSGNEQIF. CDR3 sequence (DNA): TGTGCCAGTAGTATGAGGACTAGCGGCAATGAGCAGATCTTC.

The sample holds many counts of this clonotype. The chain has TRBV7-9 and TRBJ2-7, with TRBD1 matching 11 bases. V was pared by 3 bases and J by 7 bases, with 11 bases of the junction left unmatched. Germline loops: CDR1 SEHNR, CDR2 FQNEAQ (reference sequence). The CDR3 has 16 residues. The CDR3 sequence: CASSFVPGQGVFEQYF. DNA for the CDR3: TGTGCCAGCAGCTTTGTTCCGGGACAGGGGGTTTTTGAGCAGTACTTC.

As for this clonotype: A much larger clone differs from this one at a single base, so this may be a read error. J is TRBJ1-1 and V is TRBV18; no reliable D call. The V end lost 3 bases, the J end lost 1 base, and 6 bases lay between the germline ends. This CDR3 region has 13 residues. Germline V gene lookup returns CDR1 KGHSH and CDR2 LQKENI. The CDR3 reads CASSPHQNTEAFF. CDR3 in DNA: TGTGCCAGCTCACCTCACCAGAACACTGAAGCTTTCTTT.

Note on this clonotype: This may come from a read error, since a much larger clone is one base off. The genes are TRBV11-2 and TRBJ2-4; tentatively, D is TRBD1 (5 bases). Between the trimmed V and J ends, which lost 2 bases and 0 bases, there was a span of 8 bases. Per the germline V gene, CDR1 is SGHAT and CDR2 is FQNNGV. This CDR3 has 15 amino acids. Written as DNA, the CDR3 is TGTGCCAGCAGCTTACCAGGGAAAGCCAAAAACATTCAGTACTTC. It yields the protein CASSLPGKAKNIQYF.

This clonotype was seen at least ten times. This rearrangement joins TRBV12-3 or TRBV12-4 to TRBJ2-3; 7 nucleotides agree with TRBD2. Trimming removed 1 base from V and 5 bases from J; junction bases left unmatched: 6. This CDR3 region has 15 residues. DNA for the CDR3: TGTGCCAGCAGTTTAGACAGCGGGATGAGAGATACGCAGTATTTT. The encoded protein is CASSLDSGMRDTQYF.

This clonotype was picked up many times. A read error is possible here, since a much larger clone lies one base away. No conserved phenylalanine or tryptophan is present at the end of the CDR3, so a read error is the likely explanation. The chain links TRBV7-6 to TRBJ1-1; D unclear. Germline assignment: CDR1 SGHVS and CDR2 FNYEAQ. The CDR3 has 13 amino acids. The ends were cut back, 5 bases at V and 1 base at J, with 8 bases in the middle. The CDR3 bases are TGTGCCAGCAGCCAGTCCCAGAACACTGAAGCTTTCCTT. It translates to CASSQSQNTEAFL.

This clonotype was observed a handful of times. This may come from a read error, since a much larger clone is one base off. The rearrangement uses TRBV7-9 and TRBJ2-5; D possibly corresponds to TRBD2 (5 bases). Trimming removed 4 bases at V and 4 bases at J, with 16 bases between. The V gene's germline CDR1 is SEHNR and CDR2 FQNEAQ (reference sequence). The CDR3 loop spans 15 amino acids. This chain's CDR3 is CASSSVSGLGETQYF. The CDR3 DNA reads TGTGCCAGCAGCTCAGTGAGCGGCCTTGGAGAGACCCAGTACTTC.

For this clonotype: The junction departs from germline at one end; a sequencing error may be responsible. This sequence joins TRBV20-1 and TRBJ2-7; possibly TRBD1 for D (6 bases). The CDR3 spans 14 residues. Germline V gives CDR1 DFQATT, CDR2 SNEGSKA (reference sequence). Written as DNA, the CDR3 is TGCAGTGCCATCCCACAGGGAAGATACTACGAGAAGTACTTC. Its protein is CSAIPQGRYYEKYF.

This clonotype was observed many times. The chain joins TRBV2 to TRBJ2-7; TRBD2 agrees at 9 bases. Looked up from germline, CDR1 is SNHLY and CDR2 is FYNNEI. CDR3 length equals 14 residues. Trimming at V came to 3 bases and at J to 2 bases, leaving 2 bases not matched to a gene. The CDR3: CASSDSGGTYEQYF. The CDR3 DNA reads as TGTGCCAGCAGTGATAGCGGGGGAACCTACGAGCAGTACTTC.

This clonotype has only a few counts. This chain links TRBV11-1 with TRBJ2-3; 11 bases are shared with TRBD2. The CDR3 length is 16 residues. J lost 5 bases, V lost 5 bases, and 9 bases had no gene match. The germline CDR1 and CDR2 sequences are SGHAT and FQDESV (reference sequence). The CDR3 DNA sequence: TGTGCCAGCAGCGCCCTGCCCGGACTAGCGGGAGATACGCAGTATTTT. It codes for CASSALPGLAGDTQYF.

This clonotype was counted many times. V is TRBV5-1 and J is TRBJ1-3, with 7 bases that match TRBD1. Germline lookup yields CDR1 SGHRS and CDR2 YFSETQ. Trimming at V came to 0 bases and at J to 0 bases, leaving 3 bases not matched to a gene. CDR3 size: 16 residues. As DNA, the CDR3 is TGCGCCAGCAGCTTGGAGGGGGCGACCTCTGGAAACACCATATATTTT. Its translation: CASSLEGATSGNTIYF. The full variable domain, with the rest looked up from reference TRBV5-1 and TRBJ1-3, is KAGVTQTPRYLIKTRGQQVTLSCSPISGHRSVSWYQQTPGQGLQFLFEYFSETQRNKGNFPGRFSGRQFSNSRSEMNVSTLELGDSALYLCASSLEGATSGNTIYFGEGSWLTVV.

This clonotype was counted many times. This chain connects TRBV5-4 to TRBJ2-2, with 7 bases matching TRBD1. Looked up from germline, CDR1 is SGHNT and CDR2 is YYREEE (reference sequence). The CDR3 extends over 15 amino acids. J was trimmed by 4 bases and V by 0 bases; bases with no gene match: 3. CDR3: CASSLGQGSTGELFF. CDR3 DNA sequence: TGTGCCAGCAGCTTGGGACAGGGTAGCACCGGGGAGCTGTTTTTT.

This clonotype appeared many times. J is TRBJ2-4 and V is TRBV7-3; D possibly matches TRBD1 or TRBD2 (7 bases each). This CDR3 has 15 residues. CDR1 SGHTA and CDR2 FQGTGA come from the germline V gene. V lost 5 bases and J 5 bases, leaving 16 bases between the germline ends. The CDR3: CASSLKGGGQNIQYF. CDR3 DNA: TGTGCCAGCAGCCTTAAGGGAGGGGGCCAAAACATTCAGTACTTC.

This clonotype occurred many times. The chain couples TRBV29-1 to TRBJ2-1; D is possibly TRBD2 (5 bases). CDR3 size: 15 residues. V was pared by 7 bases and J by 7 bases, with 23 bases between. Germline CDR1 and CDR2: SQVTM and ANQGSEA. The CDR3 bases are TGCAGCGCCGAGGGTTGGGCAGGATCGAAGAATGAGCAGTTCTTC. This sequence encodes CSAEGWAGSKNEQFF.

In this sample, this clonotype turned up many times. This chain joins TRBV20-1 and TRBJ1-3; the match to TRBD1 covers 9 bases. The ends lost 0 bases at V and 2 bases at J; junction bases unmatched: 2. The V gene's germline CDR1 is DFQATT and CDR2 SNEGSKA (reference sequence). The CDR3 has 15 amino acids. CDR3 DNA sequence: TGCAGTGCTAGAGATAGACAGGGGGCTGGAAACACCATATATTTT. Amino acids: CSARDRQGAGNTIYF.

This clonotype was counted ten times or more. The CDR3 protein is CASRPRSGTYEQYF. As DNA, the CDR3 is TGTGCCAGCAGACCACGTAGCGGGACCTACGAGCAGTACTTC. The V call is TRBV11-3, the J call TRBJ2-7; 8 nucleotides match TRBD2. With 6 bases clipped from V and 2 bases from J, the junction kept 6 bases outside the gene matches. The CDR3 is 14 amino acids. From germline, CDR1 is SGHNT and CDR2 YENEEA.